The 10 T cell receptor beta chains given below trace back to one sample, sequenced in a study of OX40 agonist ivuxolimab in advanced cancers. Profiled with immunoSEQ multiplex PCR; TCRdb holds only in-frame clones, not every one. In the table there are 40,000 to 55,000 clones, approximately 90% of which are singletons. The material sequenced was CD4+ or CD8+ T cells sorted from blood, taken in a trial of the OX40 agonist ivuxolimab. The receptor source for this set is an adult with an advanced solid tumor such as melanoma, head and neck, liver or kidney cancer.

This clone was picked up a small number of times. This chain uses TRBV29-1 with TRBJ2-6; the D gene is possibly TRBD1 (6 bases). Germline V gene lookup returns CDR1 SQVTM and CDR2 ANQGSEA. This CDR3 region has 12 residues. Trimming removed 6 bases at V and 7 bases at J, with 10 bases between. The CDR3 DNA sequence: TGCAGCGTCCTCGGGACAGCCAACGTCCTGACTTTC. This gives the protein CSVLGTANVLTF.

The rearrangement joins TRBV4-2 to TRBJ2-7, with D possibly being TRBD1 or TRBD2 (5 bases each). Germline CDR1 reads LGHNA; CDR2 reads YNFKEQ. The CDR3 contains 14 residues. V gave up 1 base and J gave up 0 bases, with 7 bases separating them. The CDR3, as DNA: TGTGCCAGCAGCCAAGGAGGGGTCTCCTACGAGCAGTACTTC. Protein: CASSQGGVSYEQYF.

The chain uses TRBV2 and TRBJ1-3, with D hard to call. This CDR3 spans 16 amino acids. V was cut by 1 base and J by 0 bases, with 10 bases left in between. Germline values: CDR1 SNHLY, CDR2 FYNNEI. The CDR3 coding sequence is TGTGCCAGCAGTGAAGGAGGGCTCAGCTCTGGAAACACCATATATTTT. Its translation: CASSEGGLSSGNTIYF.

This chain connects TRBV6-1 to TRBJ2-7, with 10 bases lining up with TRBD1. CDR1 is MNHNS, CDR2 SASEGT, per germline. This CDR3 has 14 amino acids. Trimming cost V 7 bases and J 2 bases; bases outside gene matches: 5. This chain's CDR3 is CASIRDRGAYEQYF. The CDR3 bases are TGTGCCAGCATCAGGGACAGGGGAGCCTACGAGCAGTACTTC.

The V gene is TRBV11-2, the J gene TRBJ1-1; perhaps TRBD1 as D (5 bases). The germline V and J ends were trimmed by 4 bases and 0 bases, with 15 bases remaining between them. Germline CDR1 and CDR2: SGHAT and FQNNGV. The CDR3 is 16 residues long. The CDR3 DNA is TGTGCCAGCAGCTCCAGGGTCCCATTCGTGAACACTGAAGCTTTCTTT. Translation: CASSSRVPFVNTEAFF.

J is TRBJ2-7 and V is TRBV29-1; 8 nucleotides align to TRBD1. The CDR3 runs 13 residues. Trimming at V came to 3 bases and at J to 4 bases, leaving 5 bases not matched to a gene. Germline V gene data show CDR1 as SQVTM and CDR2 as ANQGSEA. For the CDR3, the DNA is TGCAGCGTTGAGAAAGACAGGGGTTACGAGCAGTACTTC. Encoded protein: CSVEKDRGYEQYF.

This chain uses TRBV14 with TRBJ2-3; 8 bases align to TRBD2. The germline CDR1 and CDR2 sequences are SGHDN and FVKESK. Trimming removed 0 bases from V and 6 bases from J; junction bases left unmatched: 8. This CDR3 spans 16 amino acids. CDR3 in DNA: TGTGCCAGCAGCCAAGAAACGGGACTAGGTACGGATACGCAGTATTTT. Translated: CASSQETGLGTDTQYF.

V and J are TRBV21-1 and TRBJ2-7; the D segment call TRBD2 is taken from the table without a DNA check. TRBV21-1 is flagged as a pseudogene. CDR3 length: 14 amino acids. The CDR3: CASSKGGGRNEQYF. CDR3 nucleotides: TGTGCCAGCAGCAAAGGGGGGGGGCGGAACGAGCAGTACTTC.

The rearrangement joins TRBV10-3 to TRBJ2-7, with TRBD2 matching over 9 bases. The CDR3 loop spans 16 amino acids. Germline-derived CDR1 and CDR2 are ENHRY and SYGVKD. The junction had 13 bases not matched to a gene; V was cut back by 6 bases and J by 4 bases. CDR3 DNA: TGTGCCATCAGGGGAAAGACTAGCGGAGGGACTTACGAGCAGTACTTC. Protein: CAIRGKTSGGTYEQYF.

The V gene is TRBV2, the J gene TRBJ2-1; 10 positions match TRBD2. Germline CDR1 is SNHLY and CDR2 is FYNNEI. V lost 1 base to trimming and J lost 8 bases; unmatched junction nucleotides: 5. The CDR3 is made up of 15 amino acids. CDR3 amino acids: CASSEGVAGGHEQFF. CDR3 nucleotide sequence: TGTGCCAGCAGTGAAGGGGTAGCGGGAGGACATGAGCAGTTCTTC.